These T cell receptor beta chains were read from a single sample in a study of blood T cells in healthy people across ages. Each CDR3 protein gets one entry after TCRdb re-called the 5' RACE reads with MiXCR. The sample holds about 900,000 distinct CDR3 sequences; roughly 43% are singletons and the top ten take 13%. The material sequenced was blood. The source of these receptors is a man aged 30 to 39 in good health. The CDR3 runs from the conserved cysteine through the conserved F or W. D genes are given only for firm matches. Clone size is given for some rows only: seen once, a few or many times, or a class if the clone is expanded.

clone size	V gene	J gene	D gene	CDR3 DNA	CDR3 protein
NA	TRBV6-1	TRBJ2-3	TRBD1	TGTGCCGGCAGTGGGGACAGTCCCACAGATACGCAGTACTTT	CAGSGDSPTDTQYF
few	TRBV13	TRBJ2-1	TRBD1	TGTGCCAGCAGCACACAGGGGGTGCCCTACAATGAGCAGTTCTTC	CASSTQGVPYNEQFF
few	TRBV5-5	TRBJ2-5	NA	TGTGCCAGCAGCCTAATGGCGGAGACCCAGTACTTC	CASSLMAETQYF
many	TRBV29-1	TRBJ2-7	TRBD2	TGCAGCGTTGACGGGACTAGCGATTCCTACGAGCAGTACTTC	CSVDGTSDSYEQYF
NA	TRBV7-2	TRBJ2-7	NA	TGTGCCAACAGCCCAGTCGGGGGATCCTACGAGCAGTACTTC	CANSPVGGSYEQYF
NA	TRBV6-5	TRBJ2-4	NA	TGTGCCAGCAGTTACGCGGGGCGCAAAAACATTCAGTACTTC	CASSYAGRKNIQYF
NA	TRBV6-6	TRBJ1-5	TRBD1	TGTGCCAGCAGTTCTATAGGACAGGGGGAGTTACAGCCCCAGCATTTT	CASSSIGQGELQPQHF
NA	TRBV7-2	TRBJ1-1	NA	TGTGCCAGCAGCCTGTCGAGATGGGGTGACACTGAAACTTTCTTT	CASSLSRWGDTETFF
few	TRBV27	TRBJ2-1	NA	TGTGCCAGCAGTTTATACAGGAAGTATGAGCAGTTCTTC	CASSLYRKYEQFF
NA	TRBV3-1	TRBJ2-5	TRBD1	TGTGCCAGCAGCCTACGATCGACAGGGGGTAAAGAGACCCAGTACTTC	CASSLRSTGGKETQYF
many	TRBV29-1	TRBJ2-1	NA	TGCAGCGTTGGCGGGCGAACTTTCAATGAGCAGTTCTTC	CSVGGRTFNEQFF
NA	TRBV6-2/TRBV6-3	TRBJ2-7	TRBD1	TGTGCCAGCAGCTATTCTGCCTCGGACAGGGATCTCTACGAGCAGTACTTC	CASSYSASDRDLYEQYF
NA	TRBV5-5	TRBJ2-1	NA	TGTGCCAGCAGCTTGGAACTTTCCTACAATGAGCAGTTCTTC	CASSLELSYNEQFF
once	TRBV4-1	TRBJ1-2	NA	TGCGCCAGCAGCCAAGTTAATCGGGGGAACTATGGCTACACCTTC	CASSQVNRGNYGYTF
NA	TRBV12-3/TRBV12-4	TRBJ2-2	NA	TGTGCCAGCAGTTTATACGGACGAGGGAACACCGGGGAGCTGTTTTTT	CASSLYGRGNTGELFF
NA	TRBV4-3	TRBJ1-2	NA	TGCGCCAGCAGCCCAGGGACCCCCCGGAGCTATGGCTACACCTTC	CASSPGTPRSYGYTF
NA	TRBV3-1	TRBJ2-1	TRBD2	TGTGCCAGCAGCCAAGCGGGACTAGCCGACCGAGAGCAGTTCTTC	CASSQAGLADREQFF
NA	TRBV4-1	TRBJ1-1	NA	TGCGCCAGCGCCCTGACTGAAGGTACTGAAGCTTTCTTT	CASALTEGTEAFF
NA	TRBV7-7	TRBJ2-5	TRBD2	TGTGCTAGCACCCCGCTAGCGGGGGTAGAGACCCAGTACTTC	CASTPLAGVETQYF
NA	TRBV7-2	TRBJ2-7	NA	TGTGCCAGCAGCTTAGCCCTACTCTCCTACGAGCAGTACTTC	CASSLALLSYEQYF
few	TRBV4-1	TRBJ1-5	NA	TGCGCCAGCAGCCAAGAGGACGGTGGCTATCAGCCCCAGCATTTT	CASSQEDGGYQPQHF
NA	TRBV5-4	TRBJ2-1	TRBD2	TGTGCCAGCAGCCGTCCGGGGGGGCCCCACAATGAGCAGTTCTTC	CASSRPGGPHNEQFF
NA	TRBV20-1	TRBJ2-3	NA	TGCAGTGCAGCAAATCCCAGAGGGCTTGTGGATACGCAGTATTTT	CSAANPRGLVDTQYF
NA	TRBV20-1	TRBJ2-1	NA	TGCAGTGCTAGAGTACCTTCCTACAATGAGCAGTTCTTC	CSARVPSYNEQFF
NA	TRBV6-1	TRBJ2-1	NA	TGTGCCAGCAGTGAATGGGTGGGAGCCTCTAATGAGCAGTTCTTC	CASSEWVGASNEQFF
NA	TRBV4-1	TRBJ2-7	NA	TGCGCCAGCAGCCCTGCAGGTGGGGAAGAGCAGTACTTC	CASSPAGGEEQYF
few	TRBV6-1	TRBJ2-3	TRBD2	TGTGCCAGCAGTGAAATGACTAGCGGCACAGATACGCAGTATTTT	CASSEMTSGTDTQYF
NA	TRBV10-3	TRBJ1-2	TRBD1	TGTGCCATCAGTGAAACAGGGGATCGCGGCTACACCTTC	CAISETGDRGYTF
few	TRBV25-1	TRBJ1-2	NA	TGTGCCAGCAGTGAAGCCGTTGGCTATGGCTACACCTTC	CASSEAVGYGYTF
few	TRBV7-2	TRBJ2-3	TRBD2	TGTGCCAGCAGCTTAGGCGGGACTAGCGTCACAGATACGCAGTATTTT	CASSLGGTSVTDTQYF
NA	TRBV4-2	TRBJ2-2	NA	TGTGCCAGCAGCCAAGAGGGGGGGCACACCGGGGAGCTGTTTTTT	CASSQEGGHTGELFF
NA	TRBV6-1	TRBJ2-7	NA	TGTGCCAGCAGCCGACTAGTTGAGCAGTACTTC	CASSRLVEQYF
few	TRBV6-1	TRBJ2-1	TRBD1	TGTGCCAGCAGTGAAGGTAGGACAGGTGCCCCCTACAATGAGCAGTTCTTC	CASSEGRTGAPYNEQFF
few	TRBV4-2	TRBJ2-7	NA	TGTGCCAGCAGCCAAGATTGGGGATCCTACGAGCAGTACTTC	CASSQDWGSYEQYF
NA	TRBV4-1	TRBJ2-5	NA	TGCGCCAGCAGCCAAGATTGGGGATTTAGGGGGGAGACCCAGTACTTC	CASSQDWGFRGETQYF
NA	TRBV7-9	TRBJ2-1	TRBD2	TGTGCCAGCAGCACAACGAGAGGGCGGACTAGCGGGGGAGGCAATGAGCAGTTCTTC	CASSTTRGRTSGGGNEQFF
NA	TRBV7-2	TRBJ1-5	NA	TGTGCCAGCAGCCGTGACGGAGGGAGCAATCAGCCCCAGCATTTT	CASSRDGGSNQPQHF
few	TRBV6-1	TRBJ2-7	TRBD1	TGTGCCAGCAGTGAGAGACAGGGAACCTACGAGCAGTACTTC	CASSERQGTYEQYF
once	TRBV20-1	TRBJ2-7	NA	TGCAGTGCCACGCGGACAGTCTCCTACGAGCAGTACTTC	CSATRTVSYEQYF
NA	TRBV5-1	TRBJ2-1	NA	TGCGCCAGCAGCTTCGACAGCATAAGCTCCTACAATGAGCAGTTCTTC	CASSFDSISSYNEQFF
NA	TRBV7-2	TRBJ2-7	TRBD2	TGTGCCAGCAGCTTACAGGGAGGGAGCTTCGACGAGCAGTACTTC	CASSLQGGSFDEQYF
NA	TRBV3-1	TRBJ2-5	NA	TGTGCCAGCAGCCAAGACCCTGCGGGACGGGTGAAGACCCAGTACTTC	CASSQDPAGRVKTQYF
NA	TRBV28	TRBJ1-2	TRBD1	TGTGCCAGCAGTGGACAGGCCCCCTGGGGCTACACCTTC	CASSGQAPWGYTF
NA	TRBV29-1	TRBJ2-5	NA	TGCAGCGTCGGGCCCGGGCTCTCTGTCTTAATGACCCAGTACTTC	CSVGPGLSVLMTQYF
many	TRBV28	TRBJ2-1	TRBD2	TGTGCCAGCAGTGCGGGGGGGCCTAAGAATGAGCAGTTCTTC	CASSAGGPKNEQFF
NA	TRBV5-1	TRBJ1-2	NA	TGCGCCAGCAGCTCCTCTTTGGGGGGGGATGGCTACACCTTC	CASSSSLGGDGYTF
many	TRBV7-9	TRBJ2-5	TRBD2	TGTGCCAGCAGCTACGCGGGGGGCCAAGAGACCCAGTACTTC	CASSYAGGQETQYF
many	TRBV12-3/TRBV12-4	TRBJ1-6	NA	TGTGCCAGCAGCCCTGGCGGACGGGATAATTCACCCCTCCACTTT	CASSPGGRDNSPLHF
few	TRBV27	TRBJ1-5	NA	TGTGCCAGCAGCCGAACAGTAAATGATCAGCCCCAGCATTTT	CASSRTVNDQPQHF
few	TRBV20-1	TRBJ2-3	NA	TGCAGTGCTAGTGGATCAGCGGGCCCGACAGATACGCAGTATTTT	CSASGSAGPTDTQYF
NA	TRBV27	TRBJ2-1	TRBD2	TGTGCCAGCACCCCTGGGACTAGCGGGGAGAATGAGCAGTTCTTC	CASTPGTSGENEQFF
NA	TRBV19	TRBJ2-1	NA	TGTGCCAGTAGTATAGGACACCAGAGCTCCTACAATGAGCAGTTCTTC	CASSIGHQSSYNEQFF
few	TRBV4-1	TRBJ2-1	NA	TGCGCCAGCAGCCCCCGCCCCGGGACTCCCACGGATAATGAGCAGTTCTTC	CASSPRPGTPTDNEQFF
NA	TRBV27	TRBJ1-4	NA	TGTGCCAGCAGCCTCAGGGGAGCTAATGAAAAACTGTTTTTT	CASSLRGANEKLFF
NA	TRBV29-1	TRBJ2-2	NA	TGCAGCGGGCAACAGGTCCCGAACACCGGGGAGCTGTTTTTT	CSGQQVPNTGELFF
few	TRBV4-1	TRBJ1-6	NA	TGCGCCAGCAGCCAAGATCCCACAGGGTCTAATTCACCCCTCCACTTT	CASSQDPTGSNSPLHF
many	TRBV11-3	TRBJ1-2	NA	TGTGCCAGCAGCCTCACACAGGGAGGCTACACCTTC	CASSLTQGGYTF
NA	TRBV9	TRBJ1-6	NA	TGTGCCAGCAGCGTAGTGGGCAATTCACCCCTCCACTTT	CASSVVGNSPLHF
NA	TRBV7-9	TRBJ2-7	NA	TGTGCCAGCAGTCCCCGAGACAGGTTAGCCTACGAGCAGTACTTC	CASSPRDRLAYEQYF
NA	TRBV6-5	TRBJ2-7	NA	TGTGCCAGCAGTTACGCCCGGGGGCTAACCTACGAGCAGTACTTC	CASSYARGLTYEQYF